The 15 T cell receptor beta chains below all came from one sample that was sequenced in a study of T-cell memory formation after mild COVID-19. Using its own MiXCR run on the 5' RACE reads, TCRdb lists one record per CDR3 protein. This repertoire shows approximately 89,000 distinct CDR3 sequences, 20% to 30% found once; its top ten account for under 45%. The sequencing input was PBMCs or a T cell subset sorted from them (not recorded which). The receptors were sampled from a man between 18 and 29 years old who had mild COVID-19 (a few samples of this study predate the infection). Cell type and time point are not known.

This clonotype was picked up a small number of times. CDR3 amino acids: CASSEEGGGTQYF. CDR3 sequence (DNA): TGCGCCAGCAGTGAGGAGGGCGGAGGCACCCAGTACTTC. V gene TRBV10-2 combines with J gene TRBJ2-5; perhaps TRBD2 as D (5 bases). V was shortened by 2 bases and J by 8 bases, with 12 bases between the two germline ends. Germline assignment: CDR1 WSHSY and CDR2 SAAADI. The CDR3 extends over 13 amino acids.

This clonotype showed up just a few times. The genes are TRBV6-1 and TRBJ2-3; 7 bases agree with TRBD2. Germline CDR1 and CDR2: MNHNS and SASEGT. V was pared by 2 bases and J by 0 bases, with 5 bases of the junction left unmatched. The CDR3 consists of 16 residues. The CDR3 bases are TGTGCCAGCAGTGAAAGAAAGCGGGGAAGCACAGATACGCAGTATTTT. Encoded protein: CASSERKRGSTDTQYF.

This clonotype was seen ten or more times. This chain connects TRBV11-2 to TRBJ2-1, with D perhaps matching TRBD2 (5 bases). The CDR3 extends over 12 amino acids. V was clipped by 5 bases and J by 10 bases, with 12 bases between them. CDR1 is SGHAT and CDR2 is FQNNGV in the germline V gene. CDR3 loop: CASSVLQREQFF. CDR3 coding DNA: TGTGCCAGCAGCGTTTTACAGCGGGAGCAGTTCTTC.

V is TRBV20-1 and J is TRBJ2-1, with TRBD1 matching 7 bases. The CDR3 is 14 amino acids. The V and J ends lost 2 bases and 6 bases, in that order; junction bases with no gene match: 7. Germline CDR1 reads DFQATT; CDR2 reads SNEGSKA (reference sequence). CDR3 nucleotide sequence: TGCAGTGCTAGATCCAGGGGACAGTTCAATGAGCAGTTCTTC. It is translated as CSARSRGQFNEQFF.

This chain connects TRBV6-6 to TRBJ1-5, with a weak D call TRBD1 (6 bases). Trimming took off 6 bases at V and 5 bases at J, with 17 bases between the two ends. Germline V lookup: CDR1 MNHNY, CDR2 SVGAGI (reference sequence). There are 15 residues in the CDR3. CDR3 loop: CASSRGVLGHQPQHF. In DNA, the CDR3 is TGTGCCAGCAGCAGGGGCGTCCTGGGGCATCAGCCCCAGCATTTT.

The gene calls are TRBV9 and TRBJ2-1; 11 nucleotides match TRBD2. Looked up from germline, CDR1 is SGDLS and CDR2 is YYNGEE. V trimming: 2 bases; J trimming: 7 bases; junction bases outside the gene matches: 8. This CDR3 spans 16 amino acids. CDR3 protein: CASSVSLAGASNEQFF. The CDR3 nucleotides read TGTGCCAGCAGCGTCTCACTAGCGGGGGCTTCTAATGAGCAGTTCTTC.

The rearrangement uses TRBV7-6 and TRBJ2-5; TRBD1 is a possible D gene (6 bases). This CDR3 region has 17 residues. Germline CDR1 SGHVS, CDR2 FNYEAQ. Trimming removed 4 bases at V and 2 bases at J, with 20 bases between. CDR3 bases: TGTGCCAGCAGCTACAACCGAGAACAGGGTCGGCAAGAGACCCAGTACTTC. Its translation is CASSYNREQGRQETQYF.

The CDR3: CASSFAGTVNTGELFF. CDR3 DNA sequence: TGTGCCAGCAGCTTCGCCGGGACAGTGAACACCGGGGAGCTGTTTTTT. The V and J genes are TRBV7-8 and TRBJ2-2, with 7 bases fitting TRBD1. CDR3 length: 16 residues. V dropped 3 bases and J dropped 1; count of bases not matched to a gene: 5. Germline CDR1 and CDR2: SGHVS and FQNEAQ.

The rearrangement links TRBV7-9 to TRBJ2-1; possibly TRBD1 for D (6 bases). Germline loops: CDR1 SEHNR, CDR2 FQNEAQ (reference sequence). Trimming removed 4 bases from V and 2 bases from J, with 24 bases in between. The CDR3 is 19 residues long. The CDR3 DNA follows: TGTGCCAGCAGCTCCACAGGGCAGTCTAATATAATCGCCTACAATGAGCAGTTCTTC. Translating gives CASSSTGQSNIIAYNEQFF.

This clonotype was seen only a few times. CDR3 sequence: CASSQGLAGGPSTDTQYF. The CDR3, as DNA: TGCGCCAGCAGCCAAGGACTAGCGGGGGGGCCTAGCACAGATACGCAGTATTTT. This chain uses TRBV4-3 with TRBJ2-3, with TRBD2 matching 14 bases. Germline CDR1 reads LGHNA; CDR2 reads YSLEER. This CDR3 region has 18 residues. The V and J ends lost 1 base and 0 bases, in that order; junction bases with no gene match: 3.

This clonotype showed up many times. The genes are TRBV7-8 and TRBJ2-3, with D maybe TRBD2 (6 bases). V lost 5 bases and J lost 4, with 7 bases in between. Germline V gene data show CDR1 as SGHVS and CDR2 as FQNEAQ. The CDR3 is 12 amino acids. The CDR3 nucleotides read TGTGCCAGCAGCGCGGGGCCAGATACGCAGTATTTT. Amino acids: CASSAGPDTQYF.

There are a few counts of this clonotype. This chain links TRBV12-3 or TRBV12-4 with TRBJ2-3; D is uncertain. The V and J ends lost 8 bases and 2 bases respectively, with 8 bases between them. This CDR3 has 12 amino acids. CDR3 residues: CASLRLTDTQYF. The DNA of the CDR3 is TGTGCCAGCTTGCGCCTCACAGATACGCAGTATTTT.

The rearrangement links TRBV12-3 or TRBV12-4 to TRBJ1-1, with a weak D call TRBD1 (6 bases). The CDR3 spans 14 residues. V dropped 5 bases and J dropped 0 bases, with 10 bases sitting between them. The CDR3 nucleotides are TGTGCCAGCAGTCGGACAGACATGAACACTGAAGCTTTCTTT. As protein: CASSRTDMNTEAFF.

This clonotype was seen a handful of times. J is TRBJ2-1 and V is TRBV4-1; no clear D. The CDR3 is 15 residues long. Germline lookup yields CDR1 MGHRA and CDR2 YSYEKL. Between the trimmed V and J ends, which lost 1 base and 7 bases, there was a span of 14 bases. The CDR3 region is CASSQVWLDGNEQFF. Here the CDR3 DNA reads TGCGCCAGCAGCCAAGTTTGGCTAGATGGTAATGAGCAGTTCTTC.

This sequence joins TRBV7-6 and TRBJ2-3; perhaps TRBD2 as D (6 bases). The germline V gene encodes CDR1 SGHVS and CDR2 FNYEAQ. The CDR3 length is 11 residues. V shed 7 bases and J shed 6 bases, with 8 bases lying between them. The CDR3 protein is CASTGGDTQYF. The CDR3 DNA reads as TGTGCCAGCACCGGGGGTGATACGCAGTATTTT. The variable domain in full, with the rest retrieved from reference TRBV7-6 and TRBJ2-3, is GAGVSQSPRYKVTKRGQDVALRCDPISGHVSLYWYRQALGQGPEFLTYFNYEAQQDKSGLPNDRFSAERPEGSISTLTIQRTEQRDSAMYRCASTGGDTQYFGPGTRLTVL.